This is a list of T cell receptor beta chains from one sample in a study of T-cell reconstitution after alpha-beta-depleted transplantation in children. TCRdb re-derived calls from the PCR reads in MiXCR, one entry per CDR3 protein. The table lists around 370,000 distinct CDR3 sequences, 15% to 20% of them singletons. The source was PBMCs, mostly from graft donor cells, collected 360 days after TCRalphabeta/CD19-depleted stem cell transplant. The receptors were gathered from a male patient aged 2-9 years who had a stem cell transplant for acute lymphoblastic leukemia, so the T cells may come from the graft donor. Both conserved end residues are part of each CDR3.

v_call: TRBV7-2
j_call: TRBJ1-6
cdr3_aa: CASSATGGLYNSPLHF

v_call: TRBV28
j_call: TRBJ2-1
cdr3_aa: CASSLSVSGRDEQFF

v_call: TRBV3-1
j_call: TRBJ1-2
cdr3_aa: CASSQVLRDRGYTF

v_call: TRBV10-3
j_call: TRBJ2-2
cdr3_aa: CAISESGTSGVNTGELFF

v_call: TRBV27
j_call: TRBJ2-3
cdr3_aa: CASSFLTSPDTQYF

v_call: TRBV7-3
j_call: TRBJ2-2
cdr3_aa: CASSLLSGANTGELFF

v_call: TRBV27
j_call: TRBJ1-1
cdr3_aa: CASSSSTEGGFPEAFF

v_call: TRBV5-1
j_call: TRBJ1-1
cdr3_aa: CASSLRQATTNTEAFF

v_call: TRBV4-2
j_call: TRBJ2-1
cdr3_aa: CASSQEGRSSYNEQFF

v_call: TRBV6-2/TRBV6-3
j_call: TRBJ2-2
cdr3_aa: CASSQQGQGELFF

v_call: TRBV7-2
j_call: TRBJ2-2
cdr3_aa: CASSFGVERVRTGELFF

v_call: TRBV14
j_call: TRBJ1-2
cdr3_aa: CASSQAGRTYGYTF

v_call: TRBV20-1
j_call: TRBJ2-1
cdr3_aa: CSARGTGGPDEQFF

v_call: TRBV4-3
j_call: TRBJ2-7
cdr3_aa: CASSQEHRDNIYEQYF

v_call: TRBV5-1
j_call: TRBJ2-3
cdr3_aa: CASSFNSGTDTQYF

v_call: TRBV20-1
j_call: TRBJ2-3
cdr3_aa: CKREGTDTQYF

v_call: TRBV20-1
j_call: TRBJ2-1
cdr3_aa: CSARPPGLNVWEQSYNEQFF

v_call: TRBV28
j_call: TRBJ2-7
cdr3_aa: CASSLIVSYEQYF